This TCR beta chain originates from a study of blood T cell repertoires in COVID-19. The table came from immunoSEQ multiplex PCR; TCRdb's copy has only in-frame clones and leaves some out. Among 200,000 to 300,000 clones, about four fifths were seen once, and the ten largest hold nearly 9%. The receptor was derived from an elderly man with acute or convalescent COVID-19. The sample consisted of peripheral blood.

CDR3: CASSVGQGWQSGANVLTF. In nucleotides, the CDR3 is TGTGCCAGCAGCGTAGGGCAGGGGTGGCAAAGTGGGGCCAACGTCCTGACTTTC. The rearrangement links TRBV9 to TRBJ2-6; maybe TRBD1 (6 bases). V was clipped by 0 bases and J by 3 bases, with 16 bases between them. Looked up from germline, CDR1 is SGDLS and CDR2 is YYNGEE. The CDR3 covers 18 residues.